This passage covers 27 T cell receptor beta chains from one sample sequenced in a study of T cells expressing NK-cell markers. No DNA is given; TCRdb re-called the 5' RACE reads and lists each CDR3 protein once. The table lists hundreds of thousands of distinct CDR3 sequences, with 7.3% in the top ten. Material for sequencing was blood T cells: a sorted CD56 or NKG2C T cell subset, CD4+ or CD8+ T cells, or bulk PBMC T cells (not recorded which). These receptors were taken from a woman between 18 and 70 years old in good health.

The V and J genes are TRBV20-1 and TRBJ2-4. Germline loops: CDR1 DFQATT, CDR2 SNEGSKA (reference sequence). The CDR3 covers 14 residues. CDR3 amino acids: CSARGGTTKNIQYF.

The V and J genes are TRBV4-3 and TRBJ2-3; TCRdb proposes TRBD1, but this gene call is untestable without DNA. From germline, CDR1 is LGHNA and CDR2 YSLEER. The CDR3 is 17 residues long. The CDR3 sequence is CASSQDHGGESTDTQYF.

The chain uses TRBV30 and TRBJ2-2. CDR1 is GTSNPN, CDR2 SVGIG, per germline (reference sequence). The CDR3 runs to 12 residues. CDR3 in amino acids: CAWSSFTGELFF. Supplemented by reference TRBV30 and TRBJ2-2, the full variable domain reads SQTIHQWPATLVQPVGSPLSLECTVEGTSNPNLYWYRQAAGRGLQLLFYSVGIGQISSEVPQNLSASRPQDRQFILSSKKLLLSDSGFYLCAWSSFTGELFFGEGSRLTVL.

This chain connects TRBV7-9 to TRBJ1-2; TCRdb names TRBD1, which stays unverified in the absence of DNA. CDR1 SEHNR and CDR2 FQNEAQ come from the germline V gene (reference sequence). This CDR3 comprises 15 residues. CDR3 in amino acids: CASIARDSYDYGYTF.

The rearrangement joins TRBV7-2 to TRBJ2-1; TCRdb gives TRBD1 as the D gene, but with no DNA this cannot be confirmed. The CDR3 spans 15 residues. Germline-derived CDR1 and CDR2 are SGHTA and FQGNSA. The CDR3 sequence is CASSFAGAVVNEQFF. Filled out from reference TRBV7-2 and TRBJ2-1, the complete variable domain reads GAGVSQSPSNKVTEKGKDVELRCDPISGHTALYWYRQSLGQGLEFLIYFQGNSAPDKSGLPSDRFSAERTGGSVSTLTIQRTQQEDSAVYLCASSFAGAVVNEQFFGPGTRLTVL.

The rearrangement links TRBV12-3 or TRBV12-4 to TRBJ2-5; as DNA is missing, the TRBD2 call by TCRdb cannot be tested. The CDR3 is made up of 16 amino acids. CDR3 in amino acids: CASSLVSGGARETQYF.

The gene calls are TRBV19 and TRBJ2-6. CDR1 LNHDA and CDR2 SQIVND come from the germline V gene (reference sequence). This CDR3 region has 12 residues. The CDR3 sequence: CASQLGANVLTF.

The CDR3 loop is CASSQVAGMGNEQFF. V gene TRBV4-2 combines with J gene TRBJ2-1; as DNA is missing, the TRBD2 call by TCRdb cannot be tested. There are 15 residues in the CDR3. Germline V CDR1 and CDR2: LGHNA, YNFKEQ.

The genes are TRBV5-1 and TRBJ1-5; TCRdb designates TRBD1, a call that cannot be tested without DNA. CDR3 length equals 15 residues. Germline-derived CDR1 and CDR2 are SGHRS and YFSETQ. The CDR3 sequence is CASSLDGGGSKPQHF.

The chain couples TRBV20-1 to TRBJ2-1; TCRdb names TRBD2, which stays unverified in the absence of DNA. Germline-derived CDR1 and CDR2 are DFQATT and SNEGSKA (reference sequence). The CDR3 has 12 residues. CDR3 residues: CSGTSGRNEQFF.

The chain has TRBV12-5 and TRBJ1-6; TCRdb's D call, TRBD1, is unchecked because there is no DNA. The CDR3 is 16 residues long. Germline loops: CDR1 LGHNT, CDR2 FRNRAP. The CDR3 region is CASGSELQGSGSPLHF.

J is TRBJ2-5 and V is TRBV25-1. This CDR3 comprises 14 residues. Germline loops: CDR1 MGHDK, CDR2 SYGVNS. The CDR3 spells CASSEFGSQETQYF.

The chain has TRBV6-1 and TRBJ2-7. The germline V gene encodes CDR1 MNHNS and CDR2 SASEGT. This CDR3 contains 15 residues. CDR3 sequence reads: CATQATASSSYEQYF.

The chain is built from TRBV2 and TRBJ2-1; TCRdb outputs TRBD2, but without DNA this stays unchecked. Germline CDR1 SNHLY, CDR2 FYNNEI. The CDR3 loop spans 16 amino acids. This CDR3 is CASRDQGPNSYNEQFF.

The CDR3 loop is CASSHESIPPYNSPLHF. The V call is TRBV4-3, the J call TRBJ1-6. The CDR3 length is 17 residues. CDR1 and CDR2 from the germline V gene are LGHNA and YSLEER.

V and J are TRBV30 and TRBJ2-1; TCRdb names TRBD1, which stays unverified in the absence of DNA. Germline V CDR1 and CDR2: GTSNPN, SVGIG (reference sequence). The length of the CDR3 is 11 residues. This chain's CDR3 is CAWSAPEGQFF.

This CDR3 reads CASRVAGFADTQYF. The chain combines TRBV6-2 or TRBV6-3 with TRBJ2-3; TCRdb picks TRBD1, but there is no DNA to check that call. Germline V gives CDR1 MNHEY, CDR2 SVGEGT. The CDR3 contains 14 residues.

The J gene is TRBJ1-2, the V gene TRBV4-3. The CDR3 contains 18 residues. Germline V gives CDR1 LGHNA, CDR2 YSLEER. CDR3 sequence: CASSQESPPRGANYGYTF.

The chain joins TRBV5-4 to TRBJ1-1; checking the TCRdb D call of TRBD1 is not possible without DNA. CDR1 is SGHNT, CDR2 YYREEE, per germline (reference sequence). This CDR3 comprises 13 residues. The CDR3 reads CASSPPGGSEAFF.

This chain links TRBV20-1 with TRBJ2-3; the D call of TRBD2 rests on TCRdb alone, since no DNA is present to check it. Germline V gene lookup returns CDR1 DFQATT and CDR2 SNEGSKA (reference sequence). This CDR3 contains 15 residues. CDR3 protein: CSADAGSDPRDTQYF.

The V call is TRBV5-1, the J call TRBJ2-5; there is no DNA to check the TCRdb D call of TRBD1. Germline V CDR1 and CDR2: SGHRS, YFSETQ. The CDR3 loop spans 15 amino acids. The CDR3 loop is CASSPRAGAQETQYF.

This sequence joins TRBV3-1 and TRBJ2-1; TCRdb reports TRBD2, a call that lacks DNA to check it against. This CDR3 is 18 amino acids long. The germline V gene has CDR1 LGHDT and CDR2 YNNKEL (reference sequence). Here the CDR3 reads CASSHRTSGNSGYNEQFF.

The genes are TRBV9 and TRBJ1-1. The CDR3 is made up of 15 amino acids. Germline CDR1 and CDR2: SGDLS and YYNGEE. The CDR3 protein is CASSVTDVANTEAFF.

This chain joins TRBV27 and TRBJ1-1; checking the TCRdb D call of TRBD1 is not possible without DNA. This CDR3 is built from 14 residues. Germline CDR1 and CDR2: MNHEY and SMNVEV (reference sequence). This CDR3 reads CASQRDSLNTEAFF.

V usage is TRBV20-1 and J usage is TRBJ2-3; no DNA is available, so the TRBD1 call from TCRdb remains unchecked. The CDR3 consists of 15 residues. Looked up from germline, CDR1 is DFQATT and CDR2 is SNEGSKA (reference sequence). CDR3 loop: CSQSDTGLATDTQYF.

CDR3 protein: CASSLTGGAEKLFF. The chain couples TRBV27 to TRBJ1-4; TCRdb returns TRBD1, unconfirmable since there is no DNA. The CDR3 has 14 amino acids. CDR1 and CDR2 (germline): MNHEY, SMNVEV (reference sequence).

This chain's CDR3 is CASSLEHDTGELFF. V is TRBV7-9 and J is TRBJ2-2. Germline-derived CDR1 and CDR2 are SEHNR and FQNEAQ (reference sequence). The CDR3 covers 14 residues.